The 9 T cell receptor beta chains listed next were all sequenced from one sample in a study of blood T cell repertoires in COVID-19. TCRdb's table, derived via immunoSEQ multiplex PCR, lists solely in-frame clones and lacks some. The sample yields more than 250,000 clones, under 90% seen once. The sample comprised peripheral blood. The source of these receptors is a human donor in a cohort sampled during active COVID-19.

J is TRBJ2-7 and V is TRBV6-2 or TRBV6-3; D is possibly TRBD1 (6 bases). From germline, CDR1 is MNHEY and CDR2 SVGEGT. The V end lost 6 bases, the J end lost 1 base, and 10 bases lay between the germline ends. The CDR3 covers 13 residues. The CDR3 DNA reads TGTGCCAGCAGCCGCCAGGGGTCCTACGAGCAGTACTTC. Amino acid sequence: CASSRQGSYEQYF.

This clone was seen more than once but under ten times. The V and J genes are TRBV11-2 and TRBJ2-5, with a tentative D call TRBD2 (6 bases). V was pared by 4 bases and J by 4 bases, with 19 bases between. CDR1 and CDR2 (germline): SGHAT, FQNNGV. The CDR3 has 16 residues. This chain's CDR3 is CASSSLFEEGPETQYF. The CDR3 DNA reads TGTGCCAGCAGCTCACTCTTCGAGGAGGGACCAGAGACCCAGTACTTC.

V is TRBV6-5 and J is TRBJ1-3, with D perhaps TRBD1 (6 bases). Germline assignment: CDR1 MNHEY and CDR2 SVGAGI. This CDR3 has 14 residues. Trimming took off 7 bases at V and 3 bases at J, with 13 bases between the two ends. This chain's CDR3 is CASIWGGIGNTIYF. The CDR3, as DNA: TGTGCCAGCATTTGGGGGGGCATTGGAAACACCATATATTTT.

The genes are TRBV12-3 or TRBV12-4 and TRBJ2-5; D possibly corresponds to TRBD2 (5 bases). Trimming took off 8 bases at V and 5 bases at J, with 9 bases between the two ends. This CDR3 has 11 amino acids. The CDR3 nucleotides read TGTGCCAGCCGAGGGTGGGAGACCCAGTACTTC. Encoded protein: CASRGWETQYF.

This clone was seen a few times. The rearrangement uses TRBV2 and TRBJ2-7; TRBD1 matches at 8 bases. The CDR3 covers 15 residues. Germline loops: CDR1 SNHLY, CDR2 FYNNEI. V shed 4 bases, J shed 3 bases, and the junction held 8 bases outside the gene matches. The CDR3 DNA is TGTGCCAGCAGTGCGGACAGGGCATCCATCTACGAGCAGTACTTC. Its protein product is CASSADRASIYEQYF.

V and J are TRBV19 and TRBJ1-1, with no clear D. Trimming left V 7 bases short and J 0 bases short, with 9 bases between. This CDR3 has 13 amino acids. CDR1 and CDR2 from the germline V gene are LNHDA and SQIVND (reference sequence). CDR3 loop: CASKAGVNTEAFF. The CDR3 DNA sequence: TGTGCCAGTAAAGCGGGTGTGAACACTGAAGCTTTCTTT.

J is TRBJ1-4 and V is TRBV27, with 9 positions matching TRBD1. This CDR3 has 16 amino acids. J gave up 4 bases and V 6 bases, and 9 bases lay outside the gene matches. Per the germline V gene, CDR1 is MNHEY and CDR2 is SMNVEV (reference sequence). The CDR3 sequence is CASRGTGPLGNEKLFF. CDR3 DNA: TGTGCCAGCAGGGGGACAGGGCCGCTTGGTAATGAAAAACTGTTTTTT.

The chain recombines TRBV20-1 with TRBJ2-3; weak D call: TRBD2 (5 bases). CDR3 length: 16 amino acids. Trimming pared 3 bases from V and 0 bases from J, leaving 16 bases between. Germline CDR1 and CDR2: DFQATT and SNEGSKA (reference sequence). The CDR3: CSASTVSEASTDTQYF. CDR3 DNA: TGCAGTGCTAGTACCGTTAGCGAAGCTAGCACAGATACGCAGTATTTT.

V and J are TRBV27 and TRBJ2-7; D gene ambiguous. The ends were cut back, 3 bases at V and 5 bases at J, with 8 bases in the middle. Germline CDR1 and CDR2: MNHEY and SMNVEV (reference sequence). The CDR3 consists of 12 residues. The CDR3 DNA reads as TGTGCCAGCAGTTTGGGTCGGGACGAGCAGTACTTC. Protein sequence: CASSLGRDEQYF.